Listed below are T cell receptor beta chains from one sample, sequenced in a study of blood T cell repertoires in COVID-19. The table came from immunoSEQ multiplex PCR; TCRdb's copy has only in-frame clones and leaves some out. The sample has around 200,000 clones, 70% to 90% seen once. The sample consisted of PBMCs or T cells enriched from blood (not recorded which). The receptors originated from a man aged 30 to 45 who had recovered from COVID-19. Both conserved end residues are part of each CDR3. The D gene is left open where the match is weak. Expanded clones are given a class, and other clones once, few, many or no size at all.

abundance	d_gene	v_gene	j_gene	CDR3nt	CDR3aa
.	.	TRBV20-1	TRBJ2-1	TGCAGTGCTAGTAGGTACTCGGGAGTTACCGAGCAGTTCTTC	CSASRYSGVTEQFF
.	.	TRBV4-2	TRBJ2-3	TGTGCCAGCAGCCAAGATTATTTGGCGGAAGACACAGATACGCAGTATTTT	CASSQDYLAEDTDTQYF
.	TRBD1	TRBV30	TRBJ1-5	TGTGCCTGGAGTGACAGGGGCTTCAATCAGCCCCAGCATTTT	CAWSDRGFNQPQHF
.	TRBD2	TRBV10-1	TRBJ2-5	TGCGCCAGCAGTGGAAATAGCGGGGGGGAGACCCAGTACTTC	CASSGNSGGETQYF
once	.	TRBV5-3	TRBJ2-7	TGTGCCAGAAGCTTGTGGGCAGGTGCCTCCTACGAGCAGTACTTC	CARSLWAGASYEQYF
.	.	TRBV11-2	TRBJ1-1	TGTGCCAGCAGCTTAGAGGGACTCAAGGGAAAGAACACTGAAGCTTTCTTT	CASSLEGLKGKNTEAFF
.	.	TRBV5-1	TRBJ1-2	TGCGCCAGCAGCCCCCGGGTCGTTAACTATGGCTACACCTTC	CASSPRVVNYGYTF
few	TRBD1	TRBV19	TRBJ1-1	TGTGCCACCCGGCCCCCCGCGGGACAGGGGGCTAACACTGAAGCTTTCTTT	CATRPPAGQGANTEAFF
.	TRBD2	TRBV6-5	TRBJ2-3	TGTGCCAGCAGCAGGACTAGCGAGGATACGCAGTATTTT	CASSRTSEDTQYF
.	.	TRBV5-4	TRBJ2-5	TGTGCCAGCAGCTTGGTGGGGGTTAGCGGCCAAGAGACCCAGTACTTC	CASSLVGVSGQETQYF
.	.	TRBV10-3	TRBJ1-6	TGTGCCACGGGGACACAAAATAATTCACCCCTCCACTTT	CATGTQNNSPLHF
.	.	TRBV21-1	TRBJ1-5	TGTGCCAGCAGCATGGACAGGGGTGAGAGCAATCAGCCCCAGCATTTT	CASSMDRGESNQPQHF
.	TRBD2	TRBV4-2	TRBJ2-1	TGTGCCAGCAGCCAAGTGTCTCCTAGCGGGAGTTACAATGAGCAGTTCTTC	CASSQVSPSGSYNEQFF
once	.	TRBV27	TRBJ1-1	TGTGCCAGCAGGTTATGGGGGGAGAACACTGAAGCTTTCTTT	CASRLWGENTEAFF
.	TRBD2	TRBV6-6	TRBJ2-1	TGTGCCAGCAGCCCCTCGGAGGGACTAGCGGACAATGAGCAGTTCTTC	CASSPSEGLADNEQFF
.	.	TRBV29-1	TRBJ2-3	TGCAGCGCCTCTCTCCTTACTGATACGCAGTATTTT	CSASLLTDTQYF
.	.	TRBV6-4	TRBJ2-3	TGTGCCAGCAGTGAATCTATAAGCACAGATACGCAGTATTTT	CASSESISTDTQYF
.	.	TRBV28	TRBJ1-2	TGTGCCAGCAGTTTATTCTCTACAGGGAGCTATGGCTACACCTTC	CASSLFSTGSYGYTF
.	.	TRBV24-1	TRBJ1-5	TGTGCCACCAGTGATTTGGCGGGGACTCAGCCCCAGCATTTT	CATSDLAGTQPQHF
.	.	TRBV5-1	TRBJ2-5	TGCGCCAGCAGCACGGGACACCTCCAAGAGACCCAGTACTTC	CASSTGHLQETQYF
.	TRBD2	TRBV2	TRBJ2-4	TGTGCCAGCAGTGAATACGGCGGGGGGGTAGCCAAAAACATTCAGTACTTC	CASSEYGGGVAKNIQYF
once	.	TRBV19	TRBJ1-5	TGTGCCAGTAGATTACAGGATCATAGCAATCAGCCCCAGCATTTT	CASRLQDHSNQPQHF
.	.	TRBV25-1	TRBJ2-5	TGTGCCAGCAGTGAATATCTAGTCGCCCAAGAGACCCAGTACTTC	CASSEYLVAQETQYF
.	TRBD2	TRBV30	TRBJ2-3	TGTGCCTGGAGTCGACTAGCGGGGGATGTAGATACGCAGTATTTT	CAWSRLAGDVDTQYF
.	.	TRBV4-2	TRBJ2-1	TGTGCCAGCAGCCAAGGGTGGGGACAACACAATGAGCAGTTCTTC	CASSQGWGQHNEQFF
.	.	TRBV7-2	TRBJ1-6	TGTGCCAGCAGCAACAGGGTTGGGTCGGTTCAAACACCGTTT	CASSNRVGSVQTPF
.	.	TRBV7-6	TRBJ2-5	TGTGCCAGCAGCCCAGGGAGGTTAGAGACCCAGTACTTC	CASSPGRLETQYF
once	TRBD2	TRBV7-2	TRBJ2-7	TGTGCCAGCAGCCTCCAGGGACTAGCGGGCTACGAGCAGTACTTC	CASSLQGLAGYEQYF
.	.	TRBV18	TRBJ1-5	TGTGCCAGCTCACCGCCGGGACAAACACATCAGCCCCAGCATTTT	CASSPPGQTHQPQHF
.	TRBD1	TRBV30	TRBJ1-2	TGTGCCTGGAGTGTTGGACAGGGGGCCGATGGCTACACCTTC	CAWSVGQGADGYTF
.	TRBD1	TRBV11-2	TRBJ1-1	TGTGCCAGCAGCTTATTAGGGACAGGGCTGAACACTGAAGCTTTCTTT	CASSLLGTGLNTEAFF
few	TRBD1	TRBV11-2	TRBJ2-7	TGTGCCAGCAGCTTAGATAGGACAGGTAACGAGCAGTACTTC	CASSLDRTGNEQYF
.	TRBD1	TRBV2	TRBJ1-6	TGTGCCAGCACCCCGGGACAGGCCAGCTCCTATAATTCACCCCTCCACTTT	CASTPGQASSYNSPLHF
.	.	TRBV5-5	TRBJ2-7	TGTGCCAGCAGCGGGCGTGCCTACGAGCAGTACTTC	CASSGRAYEQYF
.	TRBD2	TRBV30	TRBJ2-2	TGTGCCTGGAGTAAGGACTGGCGGGAGAACGGGGAGCTGTTTTTT	CAWSKDWRENGELFF
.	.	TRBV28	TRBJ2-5	TGTGCCAGCAGTAGGGGTTGGCCGGAGGGCCAAGAGACCCAGTACTTC	CASSRGWPEGQETQYF
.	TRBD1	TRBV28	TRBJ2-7	TGTGCCAGCAGGAGAGACAGGGGCCCCTCCAGGGAGTACTTC	CASRRDRGPSREYF
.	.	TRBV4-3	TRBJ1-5	TGCGCCAGCAGCCAAGATTGGGAGGGTGAAGATCCCATTAGCAATCAGCCCCAGCATTTT	CASSQDWEGEDPISNQPQHF
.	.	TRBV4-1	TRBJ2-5	TGCGCCAGCAGCCAGGCCTCCATGGAGACCCAGTACTTC	CASSQASMETQYF
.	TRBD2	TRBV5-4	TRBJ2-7	TGTGCCAGCAGCCAAAGCGGGGGTTCCTACGAGCAGTACTTC	CASSQSGGSYEQYF
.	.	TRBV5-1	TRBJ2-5	TGCGCCAGCAGCTTGGGCGGCCGTGGGGAGACCCAGTACTTC	CASSLGGRGETQYF
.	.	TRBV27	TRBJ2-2	TGTGCCAGCACTCAGGGGAACACCGGGGAGCTGTTTTTT	CASTQGNTGELFF
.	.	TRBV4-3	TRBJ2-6	TGCGCCAGCAGCCAAGATATAGACTCTGGGGCCAACGTCCTGACTTTC	CASSQDIDSGANVLTF
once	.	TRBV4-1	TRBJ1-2	TGCGCCAGCAGCCAAGAGTCAATCATGTATGGCTACACCTTC	CASSQESIMYGYTF
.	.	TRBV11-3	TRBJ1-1	TGTGCCAGCAGCCCAGGGGTAGGAACTGAAGCTTTCTTT	CASSPGVGTEAFF
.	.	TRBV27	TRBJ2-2	TGTGCCAGCATCATGCCGGGCACCGGGGAGCTGTTTTTT	CASIMPGTGELFF
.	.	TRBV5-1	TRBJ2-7	TGCGCCAGCAGCAAGGGGTCTACCTACGAGCAGTACTTC	CASSKGSTYEQYF
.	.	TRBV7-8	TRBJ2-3	TGTGCCAGCAGCTTAGGGCACAGCACAGATACGCAGTATTTT	CASSLGHSTDTQYF
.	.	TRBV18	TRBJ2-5	TGTGCCAGCTCACCACCGACAGCGAGGGAGACCCAGTACTTC	CASSPPTARETQYF
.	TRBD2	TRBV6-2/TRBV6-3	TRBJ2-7	TGTGCCAGCAGCCGAAAGGGACTAGCGGGGGTATACGAGCAGTACTTC	CASSRKGLAGVYEQYF
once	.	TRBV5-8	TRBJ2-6	TGTGCCAGCAGCTTGGACGACAACCTCTCTGGGGCCAACGTCCTGACTTTC	CASSLDDNLSGANVLTF
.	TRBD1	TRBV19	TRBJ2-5	TGTGCCAGTAGCAACAGGGGGGAGACCCAGTACTTC	CASSNRGETQYF